The source of this TCR beta chain is a study of Graves' ophthalmopathy and Graves' hyperthyroidism. General study points: Ophthalmopathy progression prediction by the model yielded a sensitivity of about 69% and a specificity of around 72%. Blood samples also showed most expanded thyroid clonotypes exceeding 0.001 frequency.

The sample holds many counts of this clonotype. The antigen remains unidentified. The CDR3 length is 15 residues. Germline V CDR1 and CDR2: MNHEY, SVGAGI. Trimming removed 5 bases from V and 8 bases from J, with 21 bases in between. The authors amplified TCR beta CDR3 regions, and they did so from RNA transcripts for repertoire sequencing. Investigators did first-round RT-PCR with HTBI primers, then second-round multiplex PCR. One entry per CDR3 protein results from TCRdb running MiXCR on the multiplex PCR reads. Of about 600,000 distinct CDR3 sequences in the sample, less than 45% were seen once. The sample taken for sequencing was peripheral blood or thyroid tissue (not recorded which). The receptor's source is an adult man with Graves' hyperthyroidism. The chain joins TRBV6-5 to TRBJ1-1; tentatively, D is TRBD1 (5 bases). The CDR3 nucleotides are TGTGCCAGCAGTAAAATCCGGGCAGGGCGCGACGAAGCTTTCTTT. This gives the protein CASSKIRAGRDEAFF.